Listed here is a single T cell receptor beta chain. What it binds is not known. The source of the sample is a study of cytomegalovirus exposure and HLA in healthy donors. Study findings and constraints: The study recorded over 150 TCR beta chains that were cytomegalovirus-associated. Later findings reportedly placed an Asian-associated ancestry cluster below the approximately 670-donor mean for N-insertions. It was only CMV serostatus that was available as immune exposure information.

Amplification used 60 Vbeta primers and 13 Jbeta primers. Repertoires were generated with immunoSEQ multiplex PCR, while TCRdb's copy carries only in-frame clones and drops some. The data show 130,000 or so clones, with around 9% seen just once and 5.5% held by the top ten. The germline CDR1 and CDR2 sequences are MNHNS and SASEGT. The CDR3 spans 15 residues. Trimming at V came to 2 bases and at J to 4 bases, leaving 8 bases not matched to a gene. All the people who gave samples were healthy bone marrow donors. Source material: PBMCs. This sequence originates from a man in his forties in good health and CMV-seronegative. The J gene is TRBJ2-7, the V gene TRBV6-1; TRBD2 matches at 7 bases. Here the CDR3 reads CASSERVWGGYEQYF. Here the CDR3 DNA reads TGTGCCAGCAGTGAACGGGTTTGGGGGGGTTACGAGCAGTACTTC.